This TCR beta chain was retrieved from a study of T cells in Graves' hyperthyroidism and ophthalmopathy. On the study more broadly: Specimen type is peripheral blood, collected at initial diagnosis prior to any treatment.

Study-wide results and caveats: Ophthalmopathy onset followed model prediction by a median approximately 7 months. Expanded thyroid clonotypes (above 0.001) were mostly also found in blood.

For this clonotype: Its antigen is unidentified.

TCR beta CDR3 regions were amplified from RNA. The study used the HTBI primer set for a first-round RT-PCR of the TCR CDR3. TCRdb ran MiXCR on the multiplex PCR reads and lists one entry per CDR3 protein. The sample comprises hundreds of thousands of distinct CDR3 sequences, 17% of which are singletons, and 15% to 20% rests with the top ten. The germline V gene has CDR1 LGHNA and CDR2 YNFKEQ. Trimming removed 1 base at V and 8 bases at J, with 23 bases between. The CDR3 has 17 residues. The TCR originated in a woman under 30 with Graves' ophthalmopathy. The sequenced material came from blood. The chain recombines TRBV4-2 with TRBJ1-2; D not certain. The CDR3 loop reads CASSQVLGPGPQRGYTF. CDR3 coding DNA: TGTGCCAGCAGCCAAGTGTTGGGTCCAGGACCACAAAGGGGCTACACCTTC.